The text below deals with one T cell receptor (beta chain). The antigen is not known. These data come from a study of vaccination and CD4 T cells after COVID-19. Study overall: Researchers treated control cultures with a CEFX pool, an HIV-1 Nef pool, or no peptide.

Sequence data for DNA of cultured CD4+ T cells were generated by the Oncomine TCR Beta short-read assay. Researchers extracted genomic DNA from CD4+ T cells that had been cultured. In TCRdb, the PCR reads were re-called with MiXCR into one record per CDR3 protein. The top ten clones hold about 7.5% of a sample with roughly 17,000 distinct CDR3 sequences, about three fifths of them seen once. Described treatment: roughly 10-day PBMC culture with coronavirus spike peptide pools or control peptides (ViraFEST assay). Researchers reported culturing around 2 million PBMCs per well with 8.5 to 10 IU/ml IL-2 and 8 to 10 ug/ml peptide pools. The source is a human donor who had recovered from COVID-19. Sequences were obtained from CD4+ T cells from blood, cultured in vitro.

CDR3 in amino acids: CSARDFQRYGYTF. The CDR3 DNA reads TGCAGTGCTAGAGATTTCCAGAGATATGGCTACACCTTC. The rearrangement uses TRBV20-1 and TRBJ1-2; D gene uncertain. This CDR3 has 13 residues. Germline CDR1 reads DFQATT; CDR2 reads SNEGSKA (reference sequence). Trimming stripped 0 bases from V and 5 bases from J, with 10 bases between.